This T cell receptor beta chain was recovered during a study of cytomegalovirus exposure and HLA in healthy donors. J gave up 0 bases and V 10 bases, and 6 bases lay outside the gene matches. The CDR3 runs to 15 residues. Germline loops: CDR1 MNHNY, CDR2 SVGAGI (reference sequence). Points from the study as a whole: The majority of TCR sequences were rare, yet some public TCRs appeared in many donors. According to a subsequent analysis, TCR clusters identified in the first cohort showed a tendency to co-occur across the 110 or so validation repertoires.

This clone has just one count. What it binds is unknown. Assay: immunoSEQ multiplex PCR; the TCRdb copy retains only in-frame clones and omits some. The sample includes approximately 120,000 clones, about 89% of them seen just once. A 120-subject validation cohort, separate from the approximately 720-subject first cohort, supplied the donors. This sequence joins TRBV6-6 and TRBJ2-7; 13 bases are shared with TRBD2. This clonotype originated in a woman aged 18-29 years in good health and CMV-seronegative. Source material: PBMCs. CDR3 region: CATRLAGGLSYEQYF. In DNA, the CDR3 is TGTGCCACCCGACTAGCGGGAGGCCTCTCCTACGAGCAGTACTTC.